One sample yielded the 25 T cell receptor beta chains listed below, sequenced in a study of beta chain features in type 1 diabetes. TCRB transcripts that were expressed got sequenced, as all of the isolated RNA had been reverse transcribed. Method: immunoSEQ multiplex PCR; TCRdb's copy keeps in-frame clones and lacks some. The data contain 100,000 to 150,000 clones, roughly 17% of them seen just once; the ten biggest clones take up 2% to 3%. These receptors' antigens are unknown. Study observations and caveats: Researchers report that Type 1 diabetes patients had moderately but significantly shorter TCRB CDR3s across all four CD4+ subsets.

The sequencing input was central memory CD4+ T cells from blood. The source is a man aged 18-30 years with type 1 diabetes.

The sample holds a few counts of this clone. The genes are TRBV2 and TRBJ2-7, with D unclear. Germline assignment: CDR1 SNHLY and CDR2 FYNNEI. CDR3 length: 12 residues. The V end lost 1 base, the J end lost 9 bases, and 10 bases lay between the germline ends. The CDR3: CASSEVPLWQYF. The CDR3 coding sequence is TGTGCCAGCAGTGAAGTTCCCCTTTGGCAGTACTTC.

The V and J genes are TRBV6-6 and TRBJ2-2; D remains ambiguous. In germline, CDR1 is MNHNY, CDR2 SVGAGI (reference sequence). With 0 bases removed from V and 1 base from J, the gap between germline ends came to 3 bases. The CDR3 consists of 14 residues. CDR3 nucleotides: TGTGCCAGCAGTTACTCGGAGAACACCGGGGAGCTGTTTTTT. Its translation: CASSYSENTGELFF.

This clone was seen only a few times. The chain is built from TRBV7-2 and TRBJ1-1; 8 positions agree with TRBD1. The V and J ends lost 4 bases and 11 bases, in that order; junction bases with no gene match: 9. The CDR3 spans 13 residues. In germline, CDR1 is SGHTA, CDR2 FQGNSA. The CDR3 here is CASSSLQGASAFF. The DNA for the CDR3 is TGTGCCAGCAGCTCTCTCCAGGGGGCAAGCGCTTTCTTT.

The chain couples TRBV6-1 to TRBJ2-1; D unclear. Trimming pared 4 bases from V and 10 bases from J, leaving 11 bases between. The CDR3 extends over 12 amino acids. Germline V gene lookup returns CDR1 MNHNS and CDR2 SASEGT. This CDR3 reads CASSAEHGEQFF. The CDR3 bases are TGTGCCAGCAGTGCGGAGCACGGGGAGCAGTTCTTC.

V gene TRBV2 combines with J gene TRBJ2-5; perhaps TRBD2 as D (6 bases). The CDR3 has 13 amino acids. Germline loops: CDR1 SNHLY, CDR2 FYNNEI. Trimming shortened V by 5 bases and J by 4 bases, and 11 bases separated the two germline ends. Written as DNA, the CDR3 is TGTGCCAGCAGTCGACTAGAGAGAGAGACCCAGTACTTC. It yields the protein CASSRLERETQYF.

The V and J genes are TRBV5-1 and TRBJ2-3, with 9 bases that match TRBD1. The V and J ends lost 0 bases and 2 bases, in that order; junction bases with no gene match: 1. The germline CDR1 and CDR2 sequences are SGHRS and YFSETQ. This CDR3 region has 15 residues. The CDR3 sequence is CASSLGQGVTDTQYF. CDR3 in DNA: TGCGCCAGCAGCTTGGGACAGGGGGTCACAGATACGCAGTATTTT.

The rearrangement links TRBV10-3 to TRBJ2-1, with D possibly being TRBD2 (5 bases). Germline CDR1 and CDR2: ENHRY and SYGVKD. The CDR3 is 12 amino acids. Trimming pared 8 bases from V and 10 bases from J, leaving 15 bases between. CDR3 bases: TGTGCCATCTCTTATCAGTCGGGGGAGCAGTTCTTC. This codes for CAISYQSGEQFF.

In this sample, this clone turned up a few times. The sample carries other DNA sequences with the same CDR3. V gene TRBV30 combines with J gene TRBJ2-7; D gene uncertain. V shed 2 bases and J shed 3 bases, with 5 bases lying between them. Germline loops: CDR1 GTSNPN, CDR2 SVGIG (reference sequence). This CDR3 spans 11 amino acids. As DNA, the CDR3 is TGTGCCTGGAGTAGGAGCTACGAGCAGTACTTC. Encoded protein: CAWSRSYEQYF.

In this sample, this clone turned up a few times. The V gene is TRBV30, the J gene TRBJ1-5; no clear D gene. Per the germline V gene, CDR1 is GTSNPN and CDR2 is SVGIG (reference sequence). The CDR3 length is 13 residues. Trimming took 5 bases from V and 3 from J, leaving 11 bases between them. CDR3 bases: TGTGCCTGGGCCCTGTCGGACAATCAGCCCCAGCATTTT. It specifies CAWALSDNQPQHF.

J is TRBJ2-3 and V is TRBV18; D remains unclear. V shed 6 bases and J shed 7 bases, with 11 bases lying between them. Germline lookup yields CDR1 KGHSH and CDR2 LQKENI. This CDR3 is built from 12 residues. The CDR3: CASSPLVNTQYF. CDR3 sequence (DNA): TGTGCCAGCTCTCCTTTGGTAAATACGCAGTATTTT.

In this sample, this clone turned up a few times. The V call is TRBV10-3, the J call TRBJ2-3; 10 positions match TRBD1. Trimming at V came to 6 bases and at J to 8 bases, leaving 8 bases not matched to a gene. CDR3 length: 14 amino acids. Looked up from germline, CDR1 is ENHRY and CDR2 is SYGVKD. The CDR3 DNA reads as TGTGCCATCAGCGGGACAGGGGACCGAGGTACGCAGTATTTT. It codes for CAISGTGDRGTQYF.

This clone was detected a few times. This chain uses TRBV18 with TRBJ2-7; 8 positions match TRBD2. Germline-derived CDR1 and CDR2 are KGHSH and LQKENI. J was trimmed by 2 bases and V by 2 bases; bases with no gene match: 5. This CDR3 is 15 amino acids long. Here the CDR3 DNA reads TGTGCCAGCTCACCATCTAGCGGGTGGGCCTACGAGCAGTACTTC. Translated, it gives CASSPSSGWAYEQYF. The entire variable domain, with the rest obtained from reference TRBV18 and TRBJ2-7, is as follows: NAGVMQNPRHLVRRRGQEARLRCSPMKGHSHVYWYRQLPEEGLKFMVYLQKENIIDESGMPKERFSAEFPKEGPSILRIQQVVRGDSAAYFCASSPSSGWAYEQYFGPGTRLTVT.

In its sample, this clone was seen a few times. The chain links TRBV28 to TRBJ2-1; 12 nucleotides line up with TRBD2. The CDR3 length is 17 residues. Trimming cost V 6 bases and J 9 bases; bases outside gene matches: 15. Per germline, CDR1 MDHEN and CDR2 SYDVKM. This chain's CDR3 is CASSPGGLAGGYGEQFF. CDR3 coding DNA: TGTGCCAGCAGCCCTGGGGGGCTAGCGGGAGGGTACGGTGAGCAGTTCTTC.

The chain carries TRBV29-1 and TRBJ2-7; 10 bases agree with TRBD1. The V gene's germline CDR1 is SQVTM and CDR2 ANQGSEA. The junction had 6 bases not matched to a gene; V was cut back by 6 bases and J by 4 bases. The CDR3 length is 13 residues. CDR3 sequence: CSVDRGRGYEQYF. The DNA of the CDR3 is TGCAGCGTCGACAGGGGGCGGGGGTACGAGCAGTACTTC.

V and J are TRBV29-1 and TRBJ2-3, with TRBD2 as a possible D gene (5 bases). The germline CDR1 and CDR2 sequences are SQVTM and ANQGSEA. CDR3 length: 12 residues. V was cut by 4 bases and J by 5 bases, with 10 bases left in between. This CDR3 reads CSVGAEIDTQYF. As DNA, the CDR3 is TGCAGCGTTGGAGCGGAGATAGATACGCAGTATTTT.

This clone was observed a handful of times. The CDR3: CASSPTGGDTEAFF. The CDR3 nucleotides are TGTGCCAGCTCACCAACAGGGGGGGACACTGAAGCTTTCTTT. The rearrangement uses TRBV18 and TRBJ1-1; TRBD1 matches at 8 bases. The V and J ends lost 2 bases and 3 bases, in that order; junction bases with no gene match: 2. The CDR3 sequence is 14 residues long. Germline-derived CDR1 and CDR2 are KGHSH and LQKENI.

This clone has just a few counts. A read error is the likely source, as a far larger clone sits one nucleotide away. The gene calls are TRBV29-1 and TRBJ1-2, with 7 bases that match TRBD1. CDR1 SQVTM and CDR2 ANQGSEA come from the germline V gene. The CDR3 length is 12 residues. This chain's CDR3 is CRVQGLRDGYTF. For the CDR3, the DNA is TGCAGAGTACAGGGGCTAAGGGATGGCTACACCTTC.

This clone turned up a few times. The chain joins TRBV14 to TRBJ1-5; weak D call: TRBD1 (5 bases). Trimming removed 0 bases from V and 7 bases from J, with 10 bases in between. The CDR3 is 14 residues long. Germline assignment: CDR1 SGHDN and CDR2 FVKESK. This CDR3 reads CASSQDRAGQPQHF. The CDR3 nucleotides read TGTGCCAGCAGCCAAGATCGGGCAGGGCAGCCCCAGCATTTT.

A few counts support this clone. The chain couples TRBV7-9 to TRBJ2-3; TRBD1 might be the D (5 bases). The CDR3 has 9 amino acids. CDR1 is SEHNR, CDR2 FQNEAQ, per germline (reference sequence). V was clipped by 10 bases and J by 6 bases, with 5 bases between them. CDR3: CATGDTQYF. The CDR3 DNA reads TGTGCCACAGGGGATACGCAGTATTTT.

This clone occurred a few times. The chain's CDR3 is CSVAGNGNTIYF. CDR3 DNA: TGCAGCGTTGCTGGGAATGGAAACACCATATATTTT. The chain combines TRBV29-1 with TRBJ1-3; D gene unclear. The V gene lost 4 bases and the J gene lost 3 bases, with 7 bases spanning the gap. The germline V gene encodes CDR1 SQVTM and CDR2 ANQGSEA. The CDR3 has 12 amino acids.

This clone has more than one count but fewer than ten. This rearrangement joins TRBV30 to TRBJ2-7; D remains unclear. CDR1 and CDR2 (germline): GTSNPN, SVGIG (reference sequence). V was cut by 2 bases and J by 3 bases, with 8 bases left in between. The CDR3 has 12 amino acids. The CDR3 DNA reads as TGTGCCTGGAGTCTCCGCGTCTACGAGCAGTACTTC. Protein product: CAWSLRVYEQYF.

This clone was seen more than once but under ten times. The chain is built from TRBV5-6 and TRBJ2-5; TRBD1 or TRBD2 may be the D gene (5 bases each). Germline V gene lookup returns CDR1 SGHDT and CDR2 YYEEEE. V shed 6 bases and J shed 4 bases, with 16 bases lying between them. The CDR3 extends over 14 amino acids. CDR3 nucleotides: TGTGCCAGCAACATAGAAATGGGACGAGAGACCCAGTACTTC. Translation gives CASNIEMGRETQYF.

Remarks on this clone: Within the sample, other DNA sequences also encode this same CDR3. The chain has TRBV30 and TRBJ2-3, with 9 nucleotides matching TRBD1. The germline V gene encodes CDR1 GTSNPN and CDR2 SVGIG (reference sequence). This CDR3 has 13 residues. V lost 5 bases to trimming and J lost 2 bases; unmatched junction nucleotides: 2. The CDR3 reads CAWRDRVTDTQYF. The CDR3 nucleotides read TGTGCCTGGCGGGACAGGGTCACAGATACGCAGTATTTT.

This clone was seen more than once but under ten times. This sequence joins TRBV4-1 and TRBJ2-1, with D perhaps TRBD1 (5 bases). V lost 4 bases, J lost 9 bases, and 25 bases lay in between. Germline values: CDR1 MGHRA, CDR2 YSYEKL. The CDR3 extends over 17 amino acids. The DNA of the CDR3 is TGCGCCAGCAGCCGACAAGCGAGGATTGATTTGGGGCTTGAGCAGTTCTTC. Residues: CASSRQARIDLGLEQFF.

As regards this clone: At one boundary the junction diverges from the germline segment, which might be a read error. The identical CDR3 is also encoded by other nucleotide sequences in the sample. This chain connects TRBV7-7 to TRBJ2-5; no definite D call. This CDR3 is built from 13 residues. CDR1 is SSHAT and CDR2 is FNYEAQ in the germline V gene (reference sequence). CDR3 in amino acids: CASSLGHQETQYF. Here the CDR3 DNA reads TGTGCTAGCAGCTTAGGACACCAAGAGACCCAGTACTTC.